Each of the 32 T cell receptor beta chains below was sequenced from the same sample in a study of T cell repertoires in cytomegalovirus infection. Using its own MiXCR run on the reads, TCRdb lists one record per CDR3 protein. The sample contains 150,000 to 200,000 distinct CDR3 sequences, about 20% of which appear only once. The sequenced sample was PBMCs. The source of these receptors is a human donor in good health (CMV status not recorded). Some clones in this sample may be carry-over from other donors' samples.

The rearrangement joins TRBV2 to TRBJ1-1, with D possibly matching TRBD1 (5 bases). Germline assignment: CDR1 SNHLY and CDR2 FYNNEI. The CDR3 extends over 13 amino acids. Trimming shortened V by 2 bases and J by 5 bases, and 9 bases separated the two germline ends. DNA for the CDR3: TGTGCCAGCAGTGAACTGGGGGTGACTGAAGCTTTCTTT. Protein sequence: CASSELGVTEAFF.

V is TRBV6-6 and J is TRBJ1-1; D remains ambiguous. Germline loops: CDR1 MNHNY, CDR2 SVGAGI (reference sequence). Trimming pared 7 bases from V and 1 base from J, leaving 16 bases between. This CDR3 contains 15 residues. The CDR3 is CASNWGFPENTEAFF. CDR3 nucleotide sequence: TGTGCCAGCAATTGGGGTTTTCCCGAGAACACTGAAGCTTTCTTT.

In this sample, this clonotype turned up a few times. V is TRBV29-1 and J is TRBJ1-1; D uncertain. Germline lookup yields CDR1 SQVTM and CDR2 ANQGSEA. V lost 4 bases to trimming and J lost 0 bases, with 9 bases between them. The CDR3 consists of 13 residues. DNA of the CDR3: TGCAGCGTTGTTAGAGAGATGAACACTGAAGCTTTCTTT. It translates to CSVVREMNTEAFF.

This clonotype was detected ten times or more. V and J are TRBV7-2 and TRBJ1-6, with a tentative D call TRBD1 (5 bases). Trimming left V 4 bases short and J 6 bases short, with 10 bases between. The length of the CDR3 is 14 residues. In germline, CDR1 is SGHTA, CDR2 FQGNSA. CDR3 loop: CASSSAGGNSPLHF. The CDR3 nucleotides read TGTGCCAGCAGCTCGGCCGGGGGTAATTCACCCCTCCACTTT.

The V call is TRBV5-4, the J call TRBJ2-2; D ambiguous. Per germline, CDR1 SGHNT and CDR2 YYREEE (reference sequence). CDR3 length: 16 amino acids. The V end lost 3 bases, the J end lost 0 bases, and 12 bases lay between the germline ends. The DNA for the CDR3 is TGTGCCAGCAGCTCTGATCCCGGCGCGAACACCGGGGAGCTGTTTTTT. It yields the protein CASSSDPGANTGELFF.

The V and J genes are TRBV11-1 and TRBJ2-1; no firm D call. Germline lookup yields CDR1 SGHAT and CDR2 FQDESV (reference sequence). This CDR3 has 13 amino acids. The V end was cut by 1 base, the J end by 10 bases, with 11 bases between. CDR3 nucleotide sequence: TGTGCCAGCAGCTTAGAACAGAAACAGGAGCAGTTCTTC. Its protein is CASSLEQKQEQFF.

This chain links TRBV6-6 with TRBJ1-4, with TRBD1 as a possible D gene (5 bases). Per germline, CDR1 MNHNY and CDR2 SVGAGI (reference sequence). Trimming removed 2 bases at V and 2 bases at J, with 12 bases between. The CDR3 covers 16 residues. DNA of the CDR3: TGTGCCAGCAGTTACCCCCAGGGACGGACTAATGAAAAACTGTTTTTT. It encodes CASSYPQGRTNEKLFF.

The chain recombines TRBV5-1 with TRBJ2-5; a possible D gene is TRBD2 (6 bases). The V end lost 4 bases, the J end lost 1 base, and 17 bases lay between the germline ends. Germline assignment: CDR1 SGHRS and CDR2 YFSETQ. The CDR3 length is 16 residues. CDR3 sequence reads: CASSTRDLGPQETQYF. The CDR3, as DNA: TGCGCCAGCAGCACTCGGGACTTGGGACCCCAAGAGACCCAGTACTTC.

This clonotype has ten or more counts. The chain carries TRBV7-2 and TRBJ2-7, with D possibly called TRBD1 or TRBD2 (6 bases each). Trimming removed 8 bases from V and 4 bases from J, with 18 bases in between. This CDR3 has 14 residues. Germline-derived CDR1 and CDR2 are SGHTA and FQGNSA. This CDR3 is CASGSGAGTYEQYF. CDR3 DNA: TGTGCCAGCGGTTCGGGGGCAGGGACTTACGAGCAGTACTTC.

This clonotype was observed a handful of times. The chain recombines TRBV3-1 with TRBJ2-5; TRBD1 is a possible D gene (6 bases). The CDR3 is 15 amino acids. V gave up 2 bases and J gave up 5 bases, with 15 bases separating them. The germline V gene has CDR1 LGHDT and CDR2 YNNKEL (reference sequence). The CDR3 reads CASSQQQGPTETQYF. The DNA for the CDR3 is TGTGCCAGCAGCCAACAACAGGGACCGACGGAGACCCAGTACTTC.

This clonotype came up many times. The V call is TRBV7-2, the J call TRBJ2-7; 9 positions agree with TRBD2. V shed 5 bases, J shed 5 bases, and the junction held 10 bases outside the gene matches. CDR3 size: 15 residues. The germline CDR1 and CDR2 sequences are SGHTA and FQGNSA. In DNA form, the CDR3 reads TGTGCCAGCAGCAGATCTTGGCGGGAGGGTAACGAGCAGTACTTC. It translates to CASSRSWREGNEQYF.

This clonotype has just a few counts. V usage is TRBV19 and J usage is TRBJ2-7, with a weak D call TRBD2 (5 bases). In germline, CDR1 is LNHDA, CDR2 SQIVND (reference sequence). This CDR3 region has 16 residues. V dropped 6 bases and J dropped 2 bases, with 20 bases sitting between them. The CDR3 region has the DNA TGTGCCAGTAGGGCTAAGGGAGCGAATAGAGCCTACGAGCAGTACTTC. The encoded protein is CASRAKGANRAYEQYF.

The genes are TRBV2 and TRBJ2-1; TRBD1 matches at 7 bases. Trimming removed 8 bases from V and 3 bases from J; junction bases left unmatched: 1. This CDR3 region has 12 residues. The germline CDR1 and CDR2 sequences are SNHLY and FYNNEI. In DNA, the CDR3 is TGTGCCAGCGGGACAGACTACAATGAGCAGTTCTTC. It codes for CASGTDYNEQFF. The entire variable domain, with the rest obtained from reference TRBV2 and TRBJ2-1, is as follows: EPEVTQTPSHQVTQMGQEVILRCVPISNHLYFYWYRQILGQKVEFLVSFYNNEISEKSEIFDDQFSVERPDGSNFTLKIRSTKLEDSAMYFCASGTDYNEQFFGPGTRLTVL.

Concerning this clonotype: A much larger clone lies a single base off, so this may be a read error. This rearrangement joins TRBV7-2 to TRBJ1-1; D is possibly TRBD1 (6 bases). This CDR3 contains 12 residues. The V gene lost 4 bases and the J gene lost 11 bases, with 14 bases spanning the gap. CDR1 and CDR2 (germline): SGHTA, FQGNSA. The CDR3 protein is CASSCRGRPAFF. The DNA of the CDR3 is TGTGCCAGCAGCTGCAGGGGCCGACCGGCTTTCTTT.

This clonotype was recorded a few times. The CDR3 coding sequence is TGTGCCAGCAGCTTCCGGGGCGGAGGGGAGACCCAGTACTTC. It yields the protein CASSFRGGGETQYF. The chain recombines TRBV7-2 with TRBJ2-5, with TRBD2 as a possible D gene (6 bases). V lost 3 bases, J lost 5 bases, and 13 bases lay in between. Germline CDR1 and CDR2: SGHTA and FQGNSA. The CDR3 extends over 14 amino acids.

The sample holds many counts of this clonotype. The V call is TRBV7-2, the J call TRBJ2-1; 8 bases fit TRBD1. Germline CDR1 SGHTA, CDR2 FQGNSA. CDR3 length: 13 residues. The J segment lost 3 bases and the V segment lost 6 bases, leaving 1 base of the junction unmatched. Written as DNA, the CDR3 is TGTGCCAGCAGGGACAGGGTCTACAATGAGCAGTTCTTC. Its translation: CASRDRVYNEQFF.

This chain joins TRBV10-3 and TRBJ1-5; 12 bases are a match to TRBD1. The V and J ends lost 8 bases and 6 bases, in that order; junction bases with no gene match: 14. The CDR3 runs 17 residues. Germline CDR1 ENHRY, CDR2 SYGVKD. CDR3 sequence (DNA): TGTGCCATCCAAGAAGGGACAGGGGGCGTTGGCACTCAGCCCCAGCATTTT. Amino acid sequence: CAIQEGTGGVGTQPQHF.

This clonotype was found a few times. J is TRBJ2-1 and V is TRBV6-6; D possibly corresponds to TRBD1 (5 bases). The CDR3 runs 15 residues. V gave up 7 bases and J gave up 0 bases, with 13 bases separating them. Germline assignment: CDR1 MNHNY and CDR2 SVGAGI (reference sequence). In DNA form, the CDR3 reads TGTGCCAGCAATGCCCAGGGTAGCTCCTACAATGAGCAGTTCTTC. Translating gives CASNAQGSSYNEQFF.

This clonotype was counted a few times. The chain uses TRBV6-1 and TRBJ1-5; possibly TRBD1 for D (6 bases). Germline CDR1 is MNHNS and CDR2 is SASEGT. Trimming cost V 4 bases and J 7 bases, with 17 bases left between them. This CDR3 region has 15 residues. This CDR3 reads CASSAPTGTTQPQHF. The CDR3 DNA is TGTGCCAGCAGTGCTCCTACAGGGACAACACAGCCCCAGCATTTT.

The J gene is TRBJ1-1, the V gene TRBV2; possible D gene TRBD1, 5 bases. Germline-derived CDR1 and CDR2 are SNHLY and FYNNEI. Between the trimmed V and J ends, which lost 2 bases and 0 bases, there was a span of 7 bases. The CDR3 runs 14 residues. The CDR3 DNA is TGTGCCAGCAGTGAAACAGGTTTGAACACTGAAGCTTTCTTT. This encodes CASSETGLNTEAFF.

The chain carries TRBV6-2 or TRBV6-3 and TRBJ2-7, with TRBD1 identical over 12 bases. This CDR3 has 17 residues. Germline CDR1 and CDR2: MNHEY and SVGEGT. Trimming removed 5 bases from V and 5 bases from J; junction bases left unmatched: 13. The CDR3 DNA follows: TGTGCCAGCAGTCCGATGCGCCGGGACAGGGGGCGCGACGAGCAGTACTTC. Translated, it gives CASSPMRRDRGRDEQYF.

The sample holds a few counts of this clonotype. CDR3 nucleotide sequence: TGTGCAATTGGGGGAATCCGCAATGAGCAGTTCTTC. Its translation is CAIGGIRNEQFF. J is TRBJ2-1 and V is TRBV6-1, with D possibly being TRBD1 or TRBD2 (5 bases each). This CDR3 is built from 12 residues. Germline lookup yields CDR1 MNHNS and CDR2 SASEGT.

This CDR3 reads CASSLEPTYYGYTF. CDR3 DNA: TGCGCCAGCAGCTTGGAACCGACGTACTATGGCTACACCTTC. The chain carries TRBV5-1 and TRBJ1-2; no clear D gene. Trimming pared 0 bases from V and 3 bases from J, leaving 9 bases between. CDR3 length: 14 residues. Germline V gene data show CDR1 as SGHRS and CDR2 as YFSETQ.

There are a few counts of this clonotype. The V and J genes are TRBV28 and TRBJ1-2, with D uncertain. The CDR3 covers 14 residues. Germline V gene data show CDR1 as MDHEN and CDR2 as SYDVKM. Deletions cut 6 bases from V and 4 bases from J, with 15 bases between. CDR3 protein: CASSPGDSLYGYTF. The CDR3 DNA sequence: TGTGCCAGCAGCCCCGGGGATAGCCTCTATGGCTACACCTTC.

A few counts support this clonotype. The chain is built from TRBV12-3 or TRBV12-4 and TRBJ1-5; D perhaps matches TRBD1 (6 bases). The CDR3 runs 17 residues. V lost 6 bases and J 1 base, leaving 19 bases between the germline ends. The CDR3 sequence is CASRAERGGVSNQPQHF. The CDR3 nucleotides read TGTGCCAGCAGGGCGGAACGGGGGGGCGTAAGCAATCAGCCCCAGCATTTT.

CDR3 amino acids: CASSSRTGEETQYF. CDR3 coding DNA: TGCGCCAGCAGCTCTAGGACAGGGGAAGAGACCCAGTACTTC. The rearrangement uses TRBV5-1 and TRBJ2-5; TRBD1 matches 9 bases. V shed 3 bases, J shed 3 bases, and the junction held 3 bases outside the gene matches. The CDR3 has 14 residues. The germline V gene encodes CDR1 SGHRS and CDR2 YFSETQ.

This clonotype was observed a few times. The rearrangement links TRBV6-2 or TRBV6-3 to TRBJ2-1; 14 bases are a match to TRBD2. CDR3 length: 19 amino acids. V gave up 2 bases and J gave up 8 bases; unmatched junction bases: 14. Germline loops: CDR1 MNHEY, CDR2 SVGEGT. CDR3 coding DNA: TGTGCCAGCAGTTACGGACCGACTAGCGGGAGGGTTCGTTTCGATGAGCAGTTCTTC. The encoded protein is CASSYGPTSGRVRFDEQFF.

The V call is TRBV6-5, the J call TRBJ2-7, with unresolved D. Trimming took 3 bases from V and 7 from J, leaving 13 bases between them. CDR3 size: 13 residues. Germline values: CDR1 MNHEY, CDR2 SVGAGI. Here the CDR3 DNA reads TGTGCCAGCAGTTATCTCTGGGCCAGGGAGCAGTACTTC. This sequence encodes CASSYLWAREQYF.

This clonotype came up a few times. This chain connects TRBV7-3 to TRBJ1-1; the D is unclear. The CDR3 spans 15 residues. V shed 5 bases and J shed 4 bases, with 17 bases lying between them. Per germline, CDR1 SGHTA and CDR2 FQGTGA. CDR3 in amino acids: CASSTGRGMATEAFF. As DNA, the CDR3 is TGTGCCAGCAGCACTGGTAGAGGGATGGCCACTGAAGCTTTCTTT.

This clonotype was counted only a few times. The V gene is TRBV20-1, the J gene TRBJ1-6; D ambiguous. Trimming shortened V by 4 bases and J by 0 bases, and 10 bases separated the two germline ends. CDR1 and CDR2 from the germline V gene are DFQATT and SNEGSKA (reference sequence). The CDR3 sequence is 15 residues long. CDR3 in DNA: TGCAGTGCTAAACCGGGGAGCTCCTATAATTCACCCCTCCACTTT. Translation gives CSAKPGSSYNSPLHF.

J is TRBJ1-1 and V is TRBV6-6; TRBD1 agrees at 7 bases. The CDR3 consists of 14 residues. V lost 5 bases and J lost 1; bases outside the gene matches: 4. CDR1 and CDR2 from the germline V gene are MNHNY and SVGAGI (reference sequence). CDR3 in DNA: TGTGCCAGCAGTGGACAGGTCACGAACACTGAAGCTTTCTTT. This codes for CASSGQVTNTEAFF.

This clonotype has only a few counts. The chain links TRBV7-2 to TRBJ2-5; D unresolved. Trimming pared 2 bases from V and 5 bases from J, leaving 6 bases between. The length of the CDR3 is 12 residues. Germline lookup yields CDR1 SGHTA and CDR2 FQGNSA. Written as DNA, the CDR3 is TGTGCCAGCAGCTTAAACTGGGAGACCCAGTACTTC. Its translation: CASSLNWETQYF.